This T cell receptor beta chain was recorded in a study of shared clonotypes between healthy human individuals (TCRdb year 2020). The study in broad terms: A couple of women and a few men aged 18 to 49 years were included in the cohort. For each donor, CD4 naive and CD4 memory were each given three plates, CD8 naive was given two plates, and CD8 memory was given one plate. Blood TCR repertoires of about five healthy adults were deeply sequenced to estimate repertoire size and the extent of clonotype sharing between individuals. Libraries were prepared and TCR repertoires were sequenced by different laboratories using diverse techniques, in order to increase sequencing depth and limit assay-specific biases. Each donor's leukapheresis produced roughly between roughly 0.85 and 9 billion PBMCs.

Using the deep immunoSEQ assay, multiplex PCR amplified TCR CDR3 regions from genomic DNA. For each cell subset, the extracted genomic DNA was distributed evenly across all wells of several immunoSEQ 96-well plates, and each plate served as one replicate. For sorted subsets, around 200 ng genomic DNA, equal to about 30,000 T cell genomes, was loaded into each replicate PCR. Purified libraries were measured with a Qubit 3.0 fluorometer, size-checked on a Bioanalyzer 2100, and measured again with the KAPA Library Quantification kit. A separate single-read 150-cycle Illumina NextSeq 550 flow cell was used to sequence each immunoSEQ 96-well plate. Regarding the original processing steps: The immunoSEQ output contained only junctional sequences without quality scores, so filtering could not match that applied to full-length reads. Sequences were annotated with PyIR, a Python wrapper for IgBLAST v1.9, and V/J genes and CDR3 were assigned using IMGT germline references. Reads were filtered out if the reads had weak V/J assignments (E-value above 1e-6), no CDR3, stop codons, out-of-frame junctions, or ambiguous translated residues. V3J clonotypes were defined as sequences sharing the same inferred V gene, J gene, and CDR3 amino acid sequence. The percentage overlap between two repertoires was calculated by dividing the number of shared unique clonotypes by the size of the smaller repertoire. Three approaches were used to assess repertoire richness: RTK rarefaction, the Chao1 estimator, and Recon v2.1 estimates of unobserved clonotypes. Generation probabilities for all TCRbeta clonotypes obtained by the gDNA method from a handful of donors were computed using OLGA. The table was pulled from immuneACCESS by TCRdb, which kept in-frame rearrangements only. Such tables lose some clones; where checked, under half of the loss comes from unresolved V genes, and the rest has no known cause. V and J calls and clone size come straight from that table; D and trimming were deduced from the DNA. The sample table shows around 690,000 clones, and about 92% are seen once. Jointly, the top ten make up 34% of the sample.

The CDR3 sequence holds 12 residues, the cysteine and phenylalanine included. Of all the DNA, just the CDR3 is kept, 36 bases in frame from base 1. The CDR1 and CDR2 encoded by the germline V gene are SGHDT and YYEEEE. V is pared back by 3 bases and J by 5 bases, with 7 bases lying between the germline termini. Worth noting for this clone: Its target antigen remains unknown. Within one base of it there is no much larger clone, and no base qualities were kept.

Healthy HIV-negative adults with no recently reported acute infections or vaccinations were included as donors. Every donor was a Caucasian adult residing in Nashville, Tennessee, USA. CD8 memory samples were composed of magnetically selected CD45RO+ cells combined with CCR7-negative CD45RA+ effector memory (TemRA) cells. After blood collection by leukapheresis, PBMCs were isolated using Ficoll-Histopaque density gradient centrifugation and then cryopreserved in the vapor phase of liquid nitrogen. Analytical flow cytometry was used to check the purity and quantity of every magnetically sorted T cell population. Genomic DNA was isolated from each sorted fraction and quantified by UV absorbance on a Nanodrop 2000c. Results and caveats for the whole study, not just this receptor: When a handful of donors were compared, the shared fraction of clonotypes was approximately 5% for naive CD4, around 3.6% for naive CD8, 2% to 2.5% for memory CD4, and 0.4% for memory CD8. Clonotypes shared by all four sorted-subset donors showed higher generation probabilities than non-shared clonotypes. Naive subsets generally had larger estimated clonotype richness than memory subsets. Sampling was restricted to blood, and TCR repertoires in tissues likely differ from the TCR repertoires found in blood. The genetic and exposure-history diversity represented was limited by the small number of donors. Pairwise subsampling indicated that sequencing depth was expected to affect the degree of clonotype sharing among donors. Even with the large sequencing depth, rarefaction of the sorted-subset datasets indicated that sequencing was incomplete.

The chain is encoded by TRBV5-6 joined to TRBJ2-3; the D segment cannot be called with confidence. Sequencing was performed on memory CD8+ T cells from PBMCs. According to the study, the label for this sample's cell subset or site signals: CD45RO+ cells pooled with CCR7-negative TemRA cells. The receptor comes from a man younger than 30 in good health. Some clones in this sample may be carry-over from other donors' samples. The CDR3 reads as follows: CASSSGEDTQYF. The DNA is as follows: TGTGCCAGCAGCTCGGGCGAAGATACGCAGTATTTT. This CDR3, with the reference TRBV5-6 and TRBJ2-3 proteins standing in past its ends, gives the full variable domain DAGVTQSPTHLIKTRGQQVTLRCSPKSGHDTVSWYQQALGQGPQFIFQYYEEEERQRGNFPDRFSGHQFPNYSSELNVNALLLGDSALYLCASSSGEDTQYFGPGTRLTVL.